These 32 T cell receptor beta chains originate from one sample sequenced in a study of cytotoxic CD8 clonotypes in ibrutinib-treated CLL. Sequenced by immunoSEQ multiplex PCR; TCRdb stores in-frame clones only, minus some. The sample has fewer than 45,000 clones, about two thirds seen once. The source was PBMCs, collected at disease progression, from a patient treated with ibrutinib. The receptors shown here come from a human donor with chronic lymphocytic leukemia.

J is TRBJ2-7 and V is TRBV29-1; D is undetermined. The CDR3 is 12 amino acids. CDR1 is SQVTM and CDR2 is ANQGSEA in the germline V gene. The germline V and J ends were trimmed by 4 bases and 5 bases, with 12 bases remaining between them. CDR3 DNA: TGCAGCGTTGTCCCCGGACGGGACGAGCAGTACTTC. Its protein product is CSVVPGRDEQYF.

This sequence joins TRBV29-1 and TRBJ2-1; TRBD2 matches at 9 bases. J lost 10 bases, V lost 1 base, and 11 bases had no gene match. The CDR3 is 15 residues long. Germline CDR1 is SQVTM and CDR2 is ANQGSEA. The CDR3 is CSVEVLAGALLEQFF. In DNA, the CDR3 is TGCAGCGTTGAAGTATTAGCGGGGGCCCTCCTGGAGCAGTTCTTC.

The chain is built from TRBV2 and TRBJ2-7; TRBD1 agrees at 7 bases. V shed 6 bases, J shed 0 bases, and the junction held 8 bases outside the gene matches. CDR1 is SNHLY, CDR2 FYNNEI, per germline. CDR3 length equals 15 residues. CDR3 sequence reads: CASRAATGSSYEQYF. CDR3 DNA sequence: TGTGCCAGCAGGGCGGCGACAGGGAGCTCCTACGAGCAGTACTTC.

As concerns this clone: Sequence at one end of the junction differs from germline and may be a read error. The chain joins TRBV6-1 to TRBJ1-5, with unresolved D. Germline lookup yields CDR1 MNHNS and CDR2 SASEGT. The CDR3 totals 13 residues. CDR3 nucleotides: TGTGCCAGCAGTCCTATTAGCACTCAGCCCCAGCATTTT. Translation gives CASSPISTQPQHF.

The rearrangement links TRBV10-1 to TRBJ2-1; 9 bases agree with TRBD1. The junction had 3 bases not matched to a gene; V was cut back by 6 bases and J by 9 bases. The CDR3 has 12 amino acids. Germline V CDR1 and CDR2: WNHNN, SYGVQD (reference sequence). CDR3 region: CASRGTGIEQFF. The CDR3 DNA reads as TGCGCCAGCAGAGGGACAGGGATTGAGCAGTTCTTC.

V and J are TRBV6-1 and TRBJ2-6, with TRBD2 as a possible D gene (5 bases). CDR3 length: 15 amino acids. Germline V gene sequence: CDR1 MNHNS, CDR2 SASEGT. With 3 bases removed from V and 0 bases from J, the gap between germline ends came to 6 bases. As DNA, the CDR3 is TGTGCCAGCAGTGAGGACTTCTCTGGGGCCAACGTCCTGACTTTC. Translation gives CASSEDFSGANVLTF.

The chain carries TRBV29-1 and TRBJ2-2; 9 positions match TRBD2. This CDR3 is 15 amino acids long. The V segment lost 4 bases and the J segment 2 bases; nucleotides outside the gene matches: 5. Germline-derived CDR1 and CDR2 are SQVTM and ANQGSEA. The CDR3 loop reads CSVARLAVNTGELFF. CDR3 DNA sequence: TGCAGCGTTGCCCGACTAGCGGTCAACACCGGGGAGCTGTTTTTT.

This clone was seen many times. The gene calls are TRBV7-9 and TRBJ1-3, with 7 positions matching TRBD1. The CDR3 is 15 amino acids. The germline gives CDR1 SEHNR, CDR2 FQNEAQ (reference sequence). Trimming cost V 4 bases and J 4 bases; bases outside gene matches: 7. Here the CDR3 DNA reads TGTGCCAGCAGCTGGGGGCAGGGGGACGGAAACACCATATATTTT. Translating it yields CASSWGQGDGNTIYF.

The chain is built from TRBV5-1 and TRBJ2-1; 9 bases line up with TRBD1. This CDR3 spans 16 amino acids. From germline, CDR1 is SGHRS and CDR2 YFSETQ. V lost 3 bases to trimming and J lost 8 bases; unmatched junction nucleotides: 12. The CDR3 sequence: CASSSLVPGQGDEQFF. The DNA for the CDR3 is TGCGCCAGCAGCTCCCTCGTCCCGGGACAGGGCGATGAGCAGTTCTTC.

The rearrangement uses TRBV5-1 and TRBJ2-5; 9 bases agree with TRBD1. CDR3 length: 15 amino acids. Trimming took 2 bases from V and 5 from J; bases not matched to a gene: 7. In germline, CDR1 is SGHRS, CDR2 YFSETQ. The CDR3: CASSFWEGTGETQYF. The CDR3 DNA reads as TGCGCCAGCAGCTTCTGGGAGGGGACAGGGGAGACCCAGTACTTC.

This sequence joins TRBV5-1 and TRBJ2-7; 9 bases fit TRBD1. CDR1 is SGHRS and CDR2 is YFSETQ in the germline V gene. The CDR3 loop spans 16 amino acids. The J segment lost 5 bases and the V segment lost 5 bases, leaving 14 bases of the junction unmatched. Here the CDR3 DNA reads TGCGCCAGCAGTACGACAGGGGGGAGTTTTCATGACGAGCAGTACTTC. Its translation is CASSTTGGSFHDEQYF.

The rearrangement uses TRBV27 and TRBJ2-5, with 10 positions matching TRBD2. J lost 4 bases, V lost 3 bases, and 2 bases had no gene match. CDR1 is MNHEY, CDR2 SMNVEV, per germline (reference sequence). CDR3 length: 14 residues. CDR3: CASSFLAGGETQYF. In DNA, the CDR3 is TGTGCCAGCAGTTTCTTAGCGGGGGGAGAGACCCAGTACTTC.

This clone appeared a few times. The genes are TRBV6-6 and TRBJ1-6; the D is unclear. Germline-derived CDR1 and CDR2 are MNHNY and SVGAGI (reference sequence). The CDR3 loop spans 15 amino acids. Trimming pared 4 bases from V and 9 bases from J, leaving 16 bases between. Written as DNA, the CDR3 is TGTGCCAGCAGTTCCCAGAGCCTGGGTGTTTCACCCCTCCACTTT. This translates into CASSSQSLGVSPLHF.

The V gene is TRBV19, the J gene TRBJ1-1; the D gene is possibly TRBD1 (5 bases). The CDR3 runs to 15 residues. Germline assignment: CDR1 LNHDA and CDR2 SQIVND (reference sequence). V shed 5 bases and J shed 1 base, with 14 bases lying between them. The CDR3: CASSGTGVSNTEAFF. The DNA for the CDR3 is TGTGCCAGTAGTGGTACGGGGGTATCGAACACTGAAGCTTTCTTT.

The chain combines TRBV5-1 with TRBJ2-4, with 14 bases aligning to TRBD2. The CDR3 consists of 17 residues. V gave up 3 bases and J gave up 4 bases; unmatched junction bases: 6. The germline gives CDR1 SGHRS, CDR2 YFSETQ. The CDR3 sequence: CASSSWTSGGSKNIQYF. The CDR3 DNA reads as TGCGCCAGCAGCTCGTGGACTAGCGGGGGGTCAAAAAACATTCAGTACTTC.

This clone appeared once. V usage is TRBV19 and J usage is TRBJ2-7; 7 bases are a match to TRBD2. From germline, CDR1 is LNHDA and CDR2 SQIVND (reference sequence). V was pared by 3 bases and J by 2 bases, with 7 bases of the junction left unmatched. The CDR3 length is 15 residues. The CDR3 coding sequence is TGTGCCAGTAGTATGAGTGCCGGGGGGACCTACGAGCAGTACTTC. Translation gives CASSMSAGGTYEQYF.

The chain has TRBV5-1 and TRBJ1-2; TRBD1 is a possible D gene (6 bases). The germline V gene encodes CDR1 SGHRS and CDR2 YFSETQ. V was pared by 0 bases and J by 1 base, with 10 bases between. There are 15 residues in the CDR3. The CDR3 nucleotides read TGCGCCAGCAGCTTGGATGTAGGGGGTAACTATGGCTACACCTTC. It is translated as CASSLDVGGNYGYTF.

V is TRBV2 and J is TRBJ2-7; 11 bases line up with TRBD2. V lost 6 bases, J lost 4 bases, and 5 bases stayed unmatched. The CDR3 is made up of 14 amino acids. In germline, CDR1 is SNHLY, CDR2 FYNNEI. This CDR3 is CASRSTSGGYEQYF. CDR3 sequence (DNA): TGTGCCAGCAGGAGCACTAGCGGGGGTTACGAGCAGTACTTC.

This clone was seen a handful of times. CDR3 sequence reads: CASSIGSTGELFF. The CDR3 bases are TGTGCCAGTAGTATAGGGAGCACCGGGGAGCTGTTTTTT. This chain links TRBV19 with TRBJ2-2; no clear D gene. The length of the CDR3 is 13 residues. The germline V gene has CDR1 LNHDA and CDR2 SQIVND (reference sequence). Trimming shortened V by 1 base and J by 4 bases, and 4 bases separated the two germline ends. The entire variable domain, with the rest obtained from reference TRBV19 and TRBJ2-2, is as follows: DGGITQSPKYLFRKEGQNVTLSCEQNLNHDAMYWYRQDPGQGLRLIYYSQIVNDFQKGDIAEGYSVSREKKESFPLTVTSAQKNPTAFYLCASSIGSTGELFFGEGSRLTVL.

The sample holds a few counts of this clone. The chain has TRBV7-9 and TRBJ1-3; D not resolved. The CDR3 sequence is 13 residues long. The V and J ends lost 2 bases and 6 bases respectively, with 8 bases between them. The germline gives CDR1 SEHNR, CDR2 FQNEAQ (reference sequence). CDR3: CASSLISLNTIYF. Here the CDR3 DNA reads TGTGCCAGCAGCTTAATATCCCTAAACACCATATATTTT. Full variable domain (missing parts from reference TRBV7-9 and TRBJ1-3): DTGVSQNPRHKITKRGQNVTFRCDPISEHNRLYWYRQTLGQGPEFLTYFQNEAQLEKSRLLSDRFSAERPKGSFSTLEIQRTEQGDSAMYLCASSLISLNTIYFGEGSWLTVV.

This chain uses TRBV2 with TRBJ2-7; the match to TRBD2 covers 8 bases. CDR3 length: 16 amino acids. The V segment lost 6 bases and the J segment 0 bases; nucleotides outside the gene matches: 10. Germline loops: CDR1 SNHLY, CDR2 FYNNEI. CDR3 DNA sequence: TGTGCCAGCAGCGAACGGCCGGGGGGGTGCTCCTACGAGCAGTACTTC. This gives the protein CASSERPGGCSYEQYF.

The CDR3 here is CASSIGQGEQYF. The CDR3 DNA reads TGTGCCAGTAGTATTGGACAGGGCGAGCAGTACTTC. The V gene is TRBV19, the J gene TRBJ2-7, with 8 bases fitting TRBD1. Per the germline V gene, CDR1 is LNHDA and CDR2 is SQIVND (reference sequence). This CDR3 has 12 residues. The V and J ends lost 3 bases and 6 bases, in that order; junction bases with no gene match: 1. Combining the CDR3 with reference TRBV19 and TRBJ2-7 gives the whole variable domain DGGITQSPKYLFRKEGQNVTLSCEQNLNHDAMYWYRQDPGQGLRLIYYSQIVNDFQKGDIAEGYSVSREKKESFPLTVTSAQKNPTAFYLCASSIGQGEQYFGPGTRLTVT.

The chain uses TRBV6-1 and TRBJ2-5; 9 positions agree with TRBD2. Germline CDR1 MNHNS, CDR2 SASEGT. The CDR3 has 20 amino acids. The trim removed 0 bases at V and 3 bases at J, leaving 17 bases unmatched. This CDR3 reads CASSEARLAVGILKEETQYF. CDR3 coding DNA: TGTGCCAGCAGTGAAGCTCGACTAGCGGTGGGTATTTTGAAGGAAGAGACCCAGTACTTC.

The chain recombines TRBV19 with TRBJ2-5; the D is unclear. CDR1 LNHDA and CDR2 SQIVND come from the germline V gene (reference sequence). Trimming cost V 2 bases and J 2 bases, with 12 bases left between them. The CDR3 consists of 15 residues. DNA of the CDR3: TGTGCCAGTAGTATAAACTCCCAATCGCAAGAGACCCAGTACTTC. It specifies CASSINSQSQETQYF.

The chain is built from TRBV29-1 and TRBJ2-1, with TRBD2 matching 7 bases. With V trimmed by 8 bases and J by 0 bases, 10 bases remained unmatched. This CDR3 comprises 15 residues. The germline gives CDR1 SQVTM, CDR2 ANQGSEA. CDR3 sequence reads: CSSSPGGSSYNEQFF. DNA of the CDR3: TGCAGCTCATCCCCAGGCGGGAGCTCCTACAATGAGCAGTTCTTC.

V usage is TRBV30 and J usage is TRBJ2-5; 7 bases are shared with TRBD1. After removal of 4 bases from V and 1 base from J, the junction contained 6 bases not matched to a gene. The germline CDR1 and CDR2 sequences are GTSNPN and SVGIG (reference sequence). The CDR3 is 14 residues long. CDR3 sequence (DNA): TGTGCCTGGACCGGCGCAGGGGGCCAAGAGACCCAGTACTTC. Protein: CAWTGAGGQETQYF.

This chain joins TRBV7-8 and TRBJ1-2; 8 bases align to TRBD1. The CDR3 loop spans 16 amino acids. V dropped 5 bases and J dropped 5; count of bases not matched to a gene: 13. The germline V gene has CDR1 SGHVS and CDR2 FQNEAQ. CDR3 amino acids: CASSPDRTGLRYGYTF. CDR3 coding DNA: TGTGCCAGCAGCCCCGACCGGACAGGGCTTCGATATGGCTACACCTTC.

The genes are TRBV5-1 and TRBJ2-3; 7 nucleotides agree with TRBD2. J lost 3 bases, V lost 6 bases, and 10 bases had no gene match. There are 15 residues in the CDR3. Germline V gene lookup returns CDR1 SGHRS and CDR2 YFSETQ. The CDR3 DNA reads TGCGCCAGCACCTTCGAGGACGGGGGGACAGATACGCAGTATTTT. This sequence encodes CASTFEDGGTDTQYF.

The chain employs TRBV7-9 and TRBJ2-3; 10 bases map to TRBD1. After removal of 4 bases from V and 5 bases from J, the junction contained 3 bases not matched to a gene. The germline gives CDR1 SEHNR, CDR2 FQNEAQ (reference sequence). This CDR3 region has 14 residues. The CDR3 DNA is TGTGCCAGCAGCTCGGACAGGGGGGTAGATACGCAGTATTTT. It translates to CASSSDRGVDTQYF.

The gene calls are TRBV5-5 and TRBJ1-5; possibly TRBD1 for D (5 bases). The CDR3 sequence is 17 residues long. The germline gives CDR1 SGHKS, CDR2 YYEKEE (reference sequence). V was shortened by 0 bases and J by 0 bases, with 13 bases between the two germline ends. CDR3 protein: CASSLGTRGNSNQPQHF. Written as DNA, the CDR3 is TGTGCCAGCAGCTTGGGAACGAGGGGAAATAGCAATCAGCCCCAGCATTTT.

The chain uses TRBV5-5 and TRBJ1-5; perhaps TRBD1 as D (5 bases). Germline values: CDR1 SGHKS, CDR2 YYEKEE (reference sequence). The CDR3 consists of 14 residues. Trimming took 0 bases from V and 6 from J, leaving 10 bases between them. The CDR3 loop is CASSLGGGGQPQHF. CDR3 DNA sequence: TGTGCCAGCAGCTTGGGCGGGGGAGGTCAGCCCCAGCATTTT.

This clone was found a few times. The CDR3 reads CASRRTSGGASLDTQYF. DNA for the CDR3: TGCGCCAGCAGGCGGACTAGCGGGGGGGCCTCTTTGGATACGCAGTATTTT. The chain uses TRBV5-1 and TRBJ2-3, with TRBD2 matching over 15 bases. This CDR3 is 17 amino acids long. From germline, CDR1 is SGHRS and CDR2 YFSETQ. With V trimmed by 5 bases and J by 6 bases, 10 bases remained unmatched.